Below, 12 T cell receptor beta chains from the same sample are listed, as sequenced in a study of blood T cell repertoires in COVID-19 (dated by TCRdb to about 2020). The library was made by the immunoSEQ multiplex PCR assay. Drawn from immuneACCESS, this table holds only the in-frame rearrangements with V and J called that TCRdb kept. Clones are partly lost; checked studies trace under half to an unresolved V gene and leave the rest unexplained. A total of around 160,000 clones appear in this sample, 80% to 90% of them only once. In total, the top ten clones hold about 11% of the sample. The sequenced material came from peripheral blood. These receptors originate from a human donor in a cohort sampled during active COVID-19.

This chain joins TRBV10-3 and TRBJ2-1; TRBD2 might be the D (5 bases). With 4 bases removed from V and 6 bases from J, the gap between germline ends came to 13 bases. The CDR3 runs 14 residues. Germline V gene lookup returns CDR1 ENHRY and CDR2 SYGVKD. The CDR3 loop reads CAISANRDPNEQFF. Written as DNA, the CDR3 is TGTGCCATCAGTGCGAATCGGGATCCCAATGAGCAGTTCTTC.

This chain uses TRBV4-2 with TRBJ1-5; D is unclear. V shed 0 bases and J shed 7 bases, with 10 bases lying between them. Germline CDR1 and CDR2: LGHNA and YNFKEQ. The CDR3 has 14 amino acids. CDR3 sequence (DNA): TGTGCCAGCAGCCAAGAACGCGGTAGGCAGCCCCAGCATTTT. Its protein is CASSQERGRQPQHF.

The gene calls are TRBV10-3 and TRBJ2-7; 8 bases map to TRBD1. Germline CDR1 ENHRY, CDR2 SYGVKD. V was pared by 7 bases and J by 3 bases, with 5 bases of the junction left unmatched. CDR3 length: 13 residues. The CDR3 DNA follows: TGTGCCATCACCTTAGGACAGGGCTACGAGCAGTACTTC. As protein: CAITLGQGYEQYF.

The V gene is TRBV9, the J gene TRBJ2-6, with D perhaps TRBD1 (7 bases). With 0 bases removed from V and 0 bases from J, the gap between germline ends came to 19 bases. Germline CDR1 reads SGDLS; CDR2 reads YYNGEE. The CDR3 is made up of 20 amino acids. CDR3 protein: CASSVGRGQGTHSGANVLTF. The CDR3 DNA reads TGTGCCAGCAGCGTAGGGAGGGGGCAGGGGACTCACTCTGGGGCCAACGTCCTGACTTTC.

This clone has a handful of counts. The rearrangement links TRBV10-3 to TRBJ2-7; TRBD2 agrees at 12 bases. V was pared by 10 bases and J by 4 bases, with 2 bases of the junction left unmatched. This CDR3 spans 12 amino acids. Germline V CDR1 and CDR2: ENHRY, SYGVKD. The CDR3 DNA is TGTGCCACCCTAGCGGGAGGGTACGAGCAGTACTTC. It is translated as CATLAGGYEQYF.

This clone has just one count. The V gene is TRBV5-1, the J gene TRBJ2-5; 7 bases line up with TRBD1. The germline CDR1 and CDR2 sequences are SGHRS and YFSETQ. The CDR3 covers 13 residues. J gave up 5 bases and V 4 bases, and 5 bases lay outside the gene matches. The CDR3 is CASSRGRGETQYF. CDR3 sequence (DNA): TGCGCCAGCAGCAGGGGGCGCGGGGAGACCCAGTACTTC.

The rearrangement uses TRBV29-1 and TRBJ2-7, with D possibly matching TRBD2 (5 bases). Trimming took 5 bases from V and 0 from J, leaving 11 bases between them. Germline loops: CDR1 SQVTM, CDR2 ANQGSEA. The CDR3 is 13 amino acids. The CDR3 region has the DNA TGCAGCGTTTTCGGGGATAGCTCCTACGAGCAGTACTTC. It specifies CSVFGDSSYEQYF.

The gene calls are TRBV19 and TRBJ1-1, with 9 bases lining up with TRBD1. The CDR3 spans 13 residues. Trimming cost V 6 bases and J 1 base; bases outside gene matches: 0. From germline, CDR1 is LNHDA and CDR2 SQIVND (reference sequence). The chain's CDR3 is CASRTGGNTEAFF. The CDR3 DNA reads TGTGCCAGTAGGACAGGGGGGAACACTGAAGCTTTCTTT.

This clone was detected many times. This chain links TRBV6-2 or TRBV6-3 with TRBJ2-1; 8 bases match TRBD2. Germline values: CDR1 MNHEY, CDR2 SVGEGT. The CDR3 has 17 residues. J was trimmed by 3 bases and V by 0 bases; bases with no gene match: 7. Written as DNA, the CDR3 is TGTGCCAGCAGTTACTCACACGGCGGGGGGAACTACAATGAGCAGTTCTTC. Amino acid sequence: CASSYSHGGGNYNEQFF.

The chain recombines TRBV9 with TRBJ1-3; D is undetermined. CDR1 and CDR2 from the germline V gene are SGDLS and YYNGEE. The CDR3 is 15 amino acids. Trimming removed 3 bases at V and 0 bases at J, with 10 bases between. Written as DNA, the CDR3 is TGTGCCAGCAGCGCCCGCGGTGACTCTGGAAACACCATATATTTT. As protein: CASSARGDSGNTIYF.

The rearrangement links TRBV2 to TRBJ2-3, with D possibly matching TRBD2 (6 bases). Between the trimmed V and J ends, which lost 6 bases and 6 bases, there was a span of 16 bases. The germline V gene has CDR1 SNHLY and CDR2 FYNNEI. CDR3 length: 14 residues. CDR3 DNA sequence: TGTGCCAGCAGGGACTACACCGAGAGTGATACGCAGTATTTT. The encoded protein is CASRDYTESDTQYF.

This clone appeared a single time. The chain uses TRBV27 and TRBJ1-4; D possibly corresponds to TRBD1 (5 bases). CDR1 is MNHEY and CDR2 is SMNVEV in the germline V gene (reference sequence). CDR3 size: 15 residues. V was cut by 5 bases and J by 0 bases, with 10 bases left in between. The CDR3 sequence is CASSPRAATNEKLFF. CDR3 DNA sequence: TGTGCCAGCAGTCCCAGGGCCGCAACTAATGAAAAACTGTTTTTT.